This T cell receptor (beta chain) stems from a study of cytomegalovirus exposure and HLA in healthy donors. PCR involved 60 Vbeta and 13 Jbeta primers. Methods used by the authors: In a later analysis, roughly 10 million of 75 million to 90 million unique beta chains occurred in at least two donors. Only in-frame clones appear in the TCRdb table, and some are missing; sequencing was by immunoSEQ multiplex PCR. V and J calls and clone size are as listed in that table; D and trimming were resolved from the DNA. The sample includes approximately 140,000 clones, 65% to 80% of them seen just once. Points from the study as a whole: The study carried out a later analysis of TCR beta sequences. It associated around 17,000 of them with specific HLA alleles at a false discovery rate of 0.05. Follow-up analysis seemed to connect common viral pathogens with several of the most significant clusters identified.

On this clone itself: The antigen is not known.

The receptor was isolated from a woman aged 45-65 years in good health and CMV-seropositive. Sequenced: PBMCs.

The CDR3 loop is CASSPRGPQEQYF. The CDR3 DNA sequence: TGTGCCAGCAGCCCACGAGGCCCCCAGGAGCAGTACTTC. The rearrangement links TRBV7-9 to TRBJ2-7, with D hard to call. Germline loops: CDR1 SEHNR, CDR2 FQNEAQ (reference sequence). The V and J ends lost 5 bases and 7 bases respectively, with 15 bases between them. The CDR3 runs to 13 residues.